This is a list of T cell receptor beta chains from one sample in a study of CXCR3-negative and CXCR3-positive naive CD8 T cells. TCRdb reprocessed the 5' RACE reads and keeps a single row for each CDR3 protein, giving no DNA. This sample's table has some 50,000 distinct CDR3 sequences. The sequenced sample consisted of naive CXCR3- CD8+ T cells from blood. These receptors came from a human donor in good health. Some clones in this sample may be carry-over from other donors' samples. Both conserved end residues are part of each CDR3. Some rows mark clone size as missing; the rest say once, few, many or name a class of expanded clone.

j_call cdr3_length clone_size v_call cdr3_aa
TRBJ1-2 12 NA TRBV29-1 CSVRPGQGGYTF
TRBJ2-1 12 NA TRBV29-1 CSVPLEQGEQFF
TRBJ1-2 14 NA TRBV20-1 CSARDYDSYYGYTF
TRBJ2-5 14 NA TRBV4-1 CASSQVAGEETQYF
TRBJ2-5 12 NA TRBV29-1 CSAYTGGETQYF
TRBJ2-7 17 NA TRBV6-5 CASSYSSSTGSPYEQYF
TRBJ2-1 13 NA TRBV12-3/TRBV12-4 CASNWGGWDEQFF
TRBJ2-4 14 NA TRBV14 CASRMGSAKNIQYF
TRBJ2-7 13 NA TRBV28 CASMDQSSYEQYF
TRBJ2-3 13 NA TRBV7-6 CAIRGRSTDTQYF
TRBJ1-2 13 NA TRBV7-2 CASSLGGGAGYTF
TRBJ1-3 16 NA TRBV7-9 CASSSGDRSSGNTIYF
TRBJ1-1 15 NA TRBV9 CASSPREGMNTEAFF
TRBJ2-5 18 NA TRBV29-1 CSVEEIPVPALAQETQYF
TRBJ2-1 13 NA TRBV28 CASSLNRGNEQFF
TRBJ2-1 20 NA TRBV7-8 CASSLPATSGVLGSYNEQFF
TRBJ2-1 14 NA TRBV9 CASSAGDSGNEQFF
TRBJ2-3 15 NA TRBV29-1 CSVDPRGLSTDTQYF
TRBJ2-1 11 NA TRBV28 CASSGGNEQFF
TRBJ2-1 13 NA TRBV4-3 CASSQEGTNEQFF
TRBJ2-1 13 NA TRBV28 CASSLGPYNEQFF
TRBJ2-3 15 NA TRBV7-6 CASSASMGAPDTQYF
TRBJ2-3 14 NA TRBV23-1 CASNLPGGMGTQYF
TRBJ2-7 15 NA TRBV28 CASSTSTGISYEQYF
TRBJ2-1 14 NA TRBV7-6 CASRERAISNEQFF
TRBJ2-1 13 NA TRBV7-6 CASSPSTGNEQFF
TRBJ2-3 14 NA TRBV27 CASSLNGPPDTQYF
TRBJ2-7 13 NA TRBV29-1 CSVGQGDGDEQYF
TRBJ2-1 14 NA TRBV4-1 CASTVGVGLDEQFF
TRBJ2-3 16 NA TRBV6-2/TRBV6-3 CASSYDRESSTDTQYF
TRBJ2-2 17 NA TRBV5-5 CASSHPTGTGNTGELFF
TRBJ2-1 13 NA TRBV20-1 CSWSWGPGRGQFF
TRBJ1-1 15 NA TRBV4-3 CASSQDFGMNTEAFF
TRBJ2-5 14 NA TRBV6-6 CASTVRSVLETQYF
TRBJ2-3 17 medium-sized TRBV7-2 CASSARQPGQPQDTQYF
TRBJ1-1 14 NA TRBV29-1 CSAFPREGGTEAFF
TRBJ2-5 17 NA TRBV23-1 CASSQSTGQKIQETQYF
TRBJ2-5 13 NA TRBV29-1 CSALIAGGETQYF